This TCR beta chain was observed in a study of shared clonotypes between healthy human individuals. Caucasian adults residing in Nashville, Tennessee made up all the donors. Splitting of each subset's genomic DNA was done evenly across several immunoSEQ plates. Libraries were prepared by immunoSEQ multiplex PCR; TCRdb keeps only in-frame clonotypes and omits some of them. The sample has a few hundred thousand clones, 95% to 98% seen once. With 4 bases clipped from V and 1 base from J, the junction kept 4 bases outside the gene matches. Germline lookup yields CDR1 MNHEY and CDR2 SVGAGI. This CDR3 is built from 15 residues.

The chain has TRBV6-5 and TRBJ1-1, with 9 nucleotides matching TRBD1. Sequencing used naive CD4+ T cells sorted from blood. Subset here: CD45RA+ positively selected. This clonotype was obtained from a woman aged 25 to 45 in good health. The CDR3 DNA is TGTGCCAGCAGTTGGGGGGACAGGGAGAACACTGAAGCTTTCTTT. Amino acid sequence: CASSWGDRENTEAFF.